The clone carrying this T cell receptor (beta chain) appeared a few times. Its target is unknown. Trimming removed 2 bases at V and 5 bases at J, with 7 bases between. There are 12 residues in the CDR3. Germline V lookup: CDR1 KGHSH, CDR2 LQKENI. No infections or other immune events were documented during collection. This specimen belongs to a study of identifying expanded T cells in peripheral blood. Study findings and constraints: Variance in clone template counts between two-week samples significantly increased with total template count across all healthy donors. Over approximately two and four weeks, about 15 and 18 clones changed, versus approximately 1.2 between replicates.

Clones were read by immunoSEQ multiplex PCR, and TCRdb kept only the in-frame ones, dropping some. This table has 120,000 or so clones, 84% appearing once. The source is a person aged 18 to 69 in good health. The gene calls are TRBV18 and TRBJ2-7; D ambiguous. The sample was blood. The CDR3 loop reads CASSPGFHEQYF. The CDR3 DNA reads TGTGCCAGCTCACCAGGGTTCCACGAGCAGTACTTC.